These 9 T cell receptor beta chains share one sample of origin, sequenced in a study of cytomegalovirus exposure and HLA in healthy donors. Amplification used 60 Vbeta primers and 13 Jbeta primers. Repertoires were generated with immunoSEQ multiplex PCR, while TCRdb's copy carries only in-frame clones and drops some. The data show 150,000 to 200,000 clones, with over 60% seen just once and 6.3% held by the top ten. The sequencing input was PBMCs. These receptors all stem from a man aged 35-49 years in good health and CMV-seropositive.

The V call is TRBV5-6, the J call TRBJ1-1; D call uncertain. V dropped 3 bases and J dropped 3 bases, with 3 bases sitting between them. In germline, CDR1 is SGHDT, CDR2 YYEEEE. The CDR3 contains 11 residues. The CDR3 nucleotides read TGTGCCAGCAGCTCAGACACTGAAGCTTTCTTT. It specifies CASSSDTEAFF.

The rearrangement uses TRBV7-9 and TRBJ2-1, with 16 positions matching TRBD2. The CDR3 runs to 17 residues. Germline CDR1 SEHNR, CDR2 FQNEAQ (reference sequence). Trimming removed 1 base from V and 9 bases from J; junction bases left unmatched: 6. The CDR3 protein is CASSLEGLAGGPGEQFF. CDR3 in DNA: TGTGCCAGCAGCTTAGAGGGACTAGCGGGAGGGCCCGGTGAGCAGTTCTTC.

The chain carries TRBV7-9 and TRBJ1-4; perhaps TRBD1 as D (5 bases). V was clipped by 5 bases and J by 0 bases, with 10 bases between them. This CDR3 is 15 amino acids long. The germline CDR1 and CDR2 sequences are SEHNR and FQNEAQ (reference sequence). The CDR3 sequence: CASSAWGATNEKLFF. The DNA for the CDR3 is TGTGCCAGCAGCGCGTGGGGGGCAACTAATGAAAAACTGTTTTTT.

This rearrangement joins TRBV13 to TRBJ1-1, with D hard to call. V lost 7 bases, J lost 6 bases, and 15 bases lay in between. Germline-derived CDR1 and CDR2 are PRHDT and FYEKMQ (reference sequence). The CDR3 extends over 13 amino acids. The chain's CDR3 is CASTALGLPEAFF. For the CDR3, the DNA is TGTGCCAGCACCGCCCTTGGCCTCCCTGAAGCTTTCTTT.

A word on this clone: Germline and junction disagree at one end, which may indicate a read error. V gene TRBV6-7 combines with J gene TRBJ2-6, with a weak D call TRBD1 (6 bases). TRBV6-7 is placed among ORFs of uncertain function. This CDR3 contains 15 residues. CDR3 DNA: TGTGCCAGCACGGACAGCAGCTCTGGGGCCAACGGCCTGACTTTC. Protein: CASTDSSSGANGLTF.

The V and J genes are TRBV5-1 and TRBJ1-2, with D perhaps matching TRBD1 (6 bases). This CDR3 region has 14 residues. CDR1 is SGHRS, CDR2 YFSETQ, per germline. Trimming took off 6 bases at V and 3 bases at J, with 15 bases between the two ends. The CDR3 sequence: CASTPGDTYYGYTF. As DNA, the CDR3 is TGCGCCAGCACCCCCGGGGACACATACTATGGCTACACCTTC.

This chain uses TRBV19 with TRBJ2-3, with 7 nucleotides matching TRBD2. The length of the CDR3 is 17 residues. V was pared by 0 bases and J by 1 base, with 7 bases of the junction left unmatched. The germline V gene has CDR1 LNHDA and CDR2 SQIVND (reference sequence). CDR3 in amino acids: CASSIDPSGGGTDTQYF. The CDR3 nucleotides read TGTGCCAGTAGTATAGATCCTAGCGGAGGAGGCACAGATACGCAGTATTTT.

The rearrangement joins TRBV11-2 to TRBJ2-5, with no clear D. V was pared by 4 bases and J by 5 bases, with 11 bases between. CDR1 and CDR2 (germline): SGHAT, FQNNGV. The CDR3 runs 13 residues. CDR3 bases: TGTGCCAGCAGCTCCCCTAGTCGCGAGACCCAGTACTTC. Protein product: CASSSPSRETQYF.

This clone has just one count. The chain couples TRBV9 to TRBJ1-1; no clear D. The CDR3 length is 13 residues. V was trimmed by 4 bases and J by 1 base, leaving 8 bases between them. Germline V gene data show CDR1 as SGDLS and CDR2 as YYNGEE. The CDR3 DNA reads as TGTGCCAGCAGCCCCCCAGGGAACACTGAAGCTTTCTTT. Its protein is CASSPPGNTEAFF.